Sequencing of this T cell receptor beta chain was carried out in a study of beta chain features in type 1 diabetes. Study conclusions and caveats: Patients showed naive, central memory and Treg TCRB repertoires that appeared more similar than those of healthy donors. Type 1 diabetes patients had moderately but significantly shorter TCRB CDR3s in all four CD4+ subsets.

CD4+ naive, central memory, regulatory and stem cell-like memory subsets were isolated by sorting on CD45RO/CCR7/CD25/CD127/CD95/CD27. This clone has a handful of counts. Its specificity is unknown. Every isolated RNA sample was fully reverse transcribed, so sequencing captured expressed TCRB transcripts. Only in-frame clones appear in the TCRdb table, and some are missing; sequencing was by immunoSEQ multiplex PCR. This table holds 250,000 to 350,000 clones, over 11% found once. The CDR3 sequence is 9 residues long. V was shortened by 7 bases and J by 13 bases, with 9 bases between the two germline ends. Germline V CDR1 and CDR2: SGHTS, YDEGEE.

This TCR derives from a young man with type 1 diabetes. Material for sequencing was naive CD4+ T cells from blood. The rearrangement joins TRBV5-8 to TRBJ2-1; D possibly corresponds to TRBD2 (5 bases). The CDR3 is CASGLAQFF. The CDR3 coding sequence is TGTGCCAGCGGGCTAGCCCAGTTCTTC.